This T cell receptor beta chain was identified during a study of CD8+CD57+ T cells in acquired aplastic anemia (dated by TCRdb to the late 2010s). As for the study more broadly: Extracted DNA from sorted CD4+ and CD8+ cells averaged approximately 3.4 ug, ranging from about 0.18 to 27.4 ug. A CD8+CD57+ expansion meant a frequency higher than the mean frequency seen in healthy subjects. Beyond this particular receptor, the publication reports: No significant difference in CD8+ Simpson's diversity was found between patients and healthy controls (P=0.060). Around 27 CD8+ CDR3 sequences were found to be shared between patients and controls, but these sequences appeared to be highly expressed in patients and within the immunodominant clones of the patients.

Flow cytometry had shown CD8+CD57+ cell expansion in the patients selected for sequencing. All patients had severe acquired aplastic anemia diagnosed by International Study of Aplastic Anemia and Agranulocytosis and Camitta criteria. No therapy had been received by the patients at the time of blood sampling. In the study, sorted CD4+ and CD8+ blood T cells from patients with severe aplastic anemia and from healthy subjects underwent deep sequencing of TCR repertoires. Patients were enrolled under clinicaltrials.gov protocols 00001620, 01623167, 00001397, 00071045, 00081523 and 00961064 in the USA. Ficoll-Paque density gradient centrifugation was used to isolate peripheral blood mononuclear cells. CD4+ and CD8+ T cells were sorted by FACS or magnetic beads before DNA extraction. Genomic DNA served as template for TCR beta VDJ combination and CDR3 sequence profiling. An Illumina HiSeq 2000 was used for TCR repertoire sequencing. The authors' analysis ran thus. TRBV/TRBJ rearrangement plots, CDR3 size and DJ length profiles, and Simpson's diversity index were used to assess repertoires. The most abundant DNA sequence in the deep sequencing data was defined as the immunodominant clone. CDR3 amino acid sequences were checked for sharing across subjects and were also compared against the VDJdb database and published repertoires. TCRdb's own reprocessing of the public reads used fastp at Q25 and MiXCR and kept productive beta chains. Identical CDR3 proteins give one entry, which carries the most common genes and DNA. What appears here as the V and J calls and clone size reflects TCRdb's work, not the paper's. The sample table holds 150,000 to 200,000 distinct CDR3 sequences, of which around half were seen once. The ten largest clones capture 2.5% to 4% of the sample.

Ends trimmed: V by 3 bases, J by 4 bases; bases unmatched to a gene: 4. For CDR1 and CDR2, the germline V gene lists ENHRY and SYGVKD. Inclusive of the bounding cysteine and phenylalanine, the CDR3 is 16 residues long. Just the 48-base CDR3 DNA is kept, in frame starting at base 1. Concerning this clonotype: No cognate antigen has been identified for it. Base qualities are not recorded, but no much larger clone differs from it by a single base.

The sequencing input was sorted CD4+, CD8+, or CD8+CD57+ T cells (not recorded which) from PBMCs. This clonotype was obtained from a human donor with aplastic anemia. The receptor chain draws on TRBV10-3 and TRBJ2-1; 12 nucleotides in the junction match TRBD2. The CDR3 loop reads CAISEFTSGGYNEQFF. DNA sequence: TGTGCCATCAGTGAATTTACTAGCGGGGGGTACAATGAGCAGTTCTTC.